Each of the 23 T cell receptor beta chains below was sequenced from the same sample in a study of blood T cell repertoires in COVID-19. Profiled with immunoSEQ multiplex PCR; TCRdb holds only in-frame clones, not every one. The table shows 300,000 to 450,000 clones, with approximately 80% occurring only once. The sample was peripheral blood. These receptor sequences come from a human donor with acute or convalescent COVID-19. The donor label of this sample is uncertain.

The CDR3 protein is CASTTGGHYGYTF. The CDR3 coding sequence is TGTGCCAGCACGACAGGGGGTCACTATGGCTACACCTTC. The chain couples TRBV28 to TRBJ1-2, with 9 bases matching TRBD1. Germline loops: CDR1 MDHEN, CDR2 SYDVKM. CDR3 length equals 13 residues. The V segment lost 7 bases and the J segment 3 bases; nucleotides outside the gene matches: 3.

CDR3 DNA: TGTGCCAGTAGTAAGACGGGGGGCGGCAATCAGCCCCAGCATTTT. The encoded protein is CASSKTGGGNQPQHF. The genes are TRBV19 and TRBJ1-5; tentative D call: TRBD1 (6 bases). The CDR3 totals 15 residues. Trimming removed 4 bases at V and 2 bases at J, with 12 bases between. Per germline, CDR1 LNHDA and CDR2 SQIVND (reference sequence).

Concerning this clone: At the DNA level, this CDR3 is encoded by other sequences in the same sample as well. V is TRBV5-1 and J is TRBJ2-1; D is undetermined. The CDR3 totals 15 residues. CDR1 and CDR2 (germline): SGHRS, YFSETQ. V lost 0 bases to trimming and J lost 0 bases, with 7 bases between them. The CDR3 reads CASSLALSSYNEQFF. CDR3 nucleotides: TGCGCCAGCAGCTTGGCTCTGAGCTCCTACAATGAGCAGTTCTTC.

V usage is TRBV2 and J usage is TRBJ2-7; TRBD1 is a possible D gene (5 bases). Germline assignment: CDR1 SNHLY and CDR2 FYNNEI. This CDR3 is 13 amino acids long. V lost 9 bases, J lost 0 bases, and 12 bases lay in between. The CDR3 DNA reads as TGTGCCAGTACGGACAAGAGCTCCTACGAGCAGTACTTC. Translation gives CASTDKSSYEQYF.

The CDR3 region is CASSGVARDFGYTF. In DNA, the CDR3 is TGCGCCAGCAGCGGGGTAGCCAGGGATTTTGGCTACACCTTC. The chain carries TRBV5-1 and TRBJ1-2; D perhaps matches TRBD1 (5 bases). V gave up 4 bases and J gave up 7 bases, with 17 bases separating them. The V gene's germline CDR1 is SGHRS and CDR2 YFSETQ. The CDR3 totals 14 residues.

The chain employs TRBV28 and TRBJ2-1, with D perhaps TRBD2 (6 bases). The germline V gene has CDR1 MDHEN and CDR2 SYDVKM. Trimming removed 6 bases from V and 11 bases from J, with 11 bases in between. The CDR3 sequence is 11 residues long. The CDR3 region has the DNA TGTGCCAGCAGCACGGACTATCAGCAGTTCTTC. It specifies CASSTDYQQFF.

J is TRBJ1-1 and V is TRBV7-2; D possibly corresponds to TRBD1 (5 bases). CDR3 length: 15 amino acids. Looked up from germline, CDR1 is SGHTA and CDR2 is FQGNSA. V gave up 1 base and J gave up 6 bases, with 15 bases separating them. The CDR3, as DNA: TGTGCCAGCAGCTTAGTTCGGGGGGGGACCGCTGAAGCTTTCTTT. This sequence encodes CASSLVRGGTAEAFF.

V usage is TRBV6-5 and J usage is TRBJ2-2; 7 bases align to TRBD2. Germline values: CDR1 MNHEY, CDR2 SVGAGI. Germline trimming cut 0 bases from V and 4 bases from J; bases unmatched to any gene: 5. The CDR3 covers 16 residues. Written as DNA, the CDR3 is TGTGCCAGCAGTTACTCGGGAGGGAGGGTCACCGGGGAGCTGTTTTTT. It codes for CASSYSGGRVTGELFF.

This clone was counted a few times. V gene TRBV2 combines with J gene TRBJ2-1; 8 bases are a match to TRBD2. The CDR3 consists of 14 residues. Per germline, CDR1 SNHLY and CDR2 FYNNEI. V shed 7 bases and J 8 bases; nucleotides not matched to a gene: 10. Here the CDR3 DNA reads TGTGCCAGCAAAACCGGGGGGGCCGGTTATGAGCAGTTCTTC. Its protein is CASKTGGAGYEQFF.

The chain employs TRBV3-1 (or the pseudogene TRBV3-2) and TRBJ1-2; D is possibly TRBD1 (6 bases). The germline gives CDR1 LGHDT, CDR2 YNNKEL (reference sequence). The CDR3 is 13 residues long. The ends were cut back, 1 base at V and 8 bases at J, with 11 bases in the middle. The CDR3 reads CASSQGTGKGYTF. DNA for the CDR3: TGTGCCAGCAGCCAAGGAACAGGGAAAGGCTACACCTTC.

This clone was seen at least ten times. The chain joins TRBV4-2 to TRBJ1-2; possibly TRBD1 for D (6 bases). This CDR3 spans 13 amino acids. Germline V gene sequence: CDR1 LGHNA, CDR2 YNFKEQ. Trimming left V 2 bases short and J 8 bases short, with 12 bases between. The CDR3 DNA reads as TGTGCCAGCAGCCAACGACAGGAAGACGGCTACACCTTC. Its translation: CASSQRQEDGYTF.

V usage is TRBV29-1 and J usage is TRBJ1-1; no clear D gene. CDR1 and CDR2 (germline): SQVTM, ANQGSEA. The CDR3 contains 13 residues. V shed 1 base and J shed 0 bases, with 6 bases lying between them. The CDR3 protein is CSVEGGLNTEAFF. The CDR3 DNA is TGCAGCGTTGAAGGCGGTTTGAACACTGAAGCTTTCTTT.

This chain uses TRBV5-1 with TRBJ2-7, with 7 bases matching TRBD2. Germline CDR1 SGHRS, CDR2 YFSETQ. Trimming took 3 bases from V and 7 from J; bases not matched to a gene: 16. The CDR3 has 16 amino acids. The CDR3 nucleotides are TGCGCCAGCAGCTGGACCCCTAGCGGAGGGGTTAGAGAGCAGTACTTC. Its translation is CASSWTPSGGVREQYF.

Only a few counts were recorded for this clone. J is TRBJ1-1 and V is TRBV19; no clear D gene. Germline values: CDR1 LNHDA, CDR2 SQIVND (reference sequence). The CDR3 covers 13 residues. V dropped 0 bases and J dropped 7 bases, with 9 bases sitting between them. DNA of the CDR3: TGTGCCAGTAGTATAGACGGTCGATTTGAAGCTTTCTTT. Protein: CASSIDGRFEAFF.

The CDR3 region has the DNA TGTGCCAGTAGCCTGGACAGGGGGCAGCCCCAGCATTTT. Translated, it gives CASSLDRGQPQHF. The V call is TRBV19, the J call TRBJ1-5; 10 nucleotides align to TRBD1. Germline assignment: CDR1 LNHDA and CDR2 SQIVND (reference sequence). The CDR3 is made up of 13 amino acids. V was clipped by 6 bases and J by 7 bases; unmatched bases: 3.

The rearrangement joins TRBV3-1 (or the pseudogene TRBV3-2) to TRBJ1-1, with 8 bases lining up with TRBD1. The V and J ends lost 4 bases and 5 bases, in that order; junction bases with no gene match: 18. Germline loops: CDR1 LGHDT, CDR2 YNNKEL (reference sequence). This CDR3 region has 18 residues. CDR3 sequence reads: CASSLNPGTGLGGTEAFF. The CDR3 bases are TGTGCCAGCAGCCTAAACCCCGGGACAGGTCTAGGGGGGACTGAAGCTTTCTTT.

The chain links TRBV6-2 or TRBV6-3 to TRBJ1-6; 7 bases fit TRBD1. The CDR3 covers 14 residues. Per the germline V gene, CDR1 is MNHEY and CDR2 is SVGEGT. Losses at the gene ends were 6 bases for V and 4 bases for J; bases not matched to a gene: 3. The CDR3 coding sequence is TGTGCCAGCAGCTCGGGACAGTATAATTCACCCCTCCACTTT. Encoded protein: CASSSGQYNSPLHF.

Written as DNA, the CDR3 is TGTGCCAGCTCACCTGGGACAGTCAACGAGCAGTACTTC. Translated: CASSPGTVNEQYF. The chain has TRBV18 and TRBJ2-7; the match to TRBD1 covers 7 bases. Trimming cost V 3 bases and J 5 bases; bases outside gene matches: 4. The CDR3 consists of 13 residues. Germline lookup yields CDR1 KGHSH and CDR2 LQKENI.

The gene calls are TRBV28 and TRBJ1-1; D is unresolved. The germline CDR1 and CDR2 sequences are MDHEN and SYDVKM. The CDR3 sequence is 15 residues long. Trimming shortened V by 5 bases and J by 4 bases, and 17 bases separated the two germline ends. Here the CDR3 reads CASSPSDGSFTEAFF. CDR3 in DNA: TGTGCCAGCAGTCCCTCCGACGGGAGTTTCACTGAAGCTTTCTTT.

This chain joins TRBV12-3 or TRBV12-4 and TRBJ1-5; D is unresolved. V lost 5 bases and J 6 bases, leaving 8 bases between the germline ends. The CDR3 is made up of 12 amino acids. Here the CDR3 reads CASSLSGQPQHF. CDR3 in DNA: TGTGCCAGCAGTCTCTCCGGTCAGCCCCAGCATTTT.

The CDR3 DNA is TGTGCCAGCGGAGAATGGACTAGCGGTAACTACGAGCAGTACTTC. It codes for CASGEWTSGNYEQYF. The chain combines TRBV6-5 with TRBJ2-7; 10 bases are a match to TRBD2. Trimming cost V 8 bases and J 3 bases; bases outside gene matches: 10. The CDR3 runs 15 residues. Looked up from germline, CDR1 is MNHEY and CDR2 is SVGAGI.

The CDR3 coding sequence is TGTGCCACCAGCAGAGATCTATATGTCGATGAGCAGTTCTTC. This gives the protein CATSRDLYVDEQFF. The V gene is TRBV15, the J gene TRBJ2-1; D is ambiguous. Germline V gives CDR1 LNHNV, CDR2 YYDKDF (reference sequence). This CDR3 has 14 residues. Trimming took 0 bases from V and 8 from J, leaving 11 bases between them. Full variable domain (rest looked up from reference TRBV15 and TRBJ2-1): DAMVIQNPRYQVTQFGKPVTLSCSQTLNHNVMYWYQQKSSQAPKLLFHYYDKDFNNEADTPDNFQSRRPNTSFCFLDIRSPGLGDTAMYLCATSRDLYVDEQFFGPGTRLTVL.

The rearrangement links TRBV20-1 to TRBJ1-6, with unresolved D. The CDR3 is made up of 15 amino acids. Germline CDR1 DFQATT, CDR2 SNEGSKA (reference sequence). Between the trimmed V and J ends, which lost 3 bases and 0 bases, there was a span of 9 bases. The CDR3 reads CSASLSRSYNSPLHF. The DNA for the CDR3 is TGCAGTGCTAGTCTGTCTCGCTCCTATAATTCACCCCTCCACTTT.